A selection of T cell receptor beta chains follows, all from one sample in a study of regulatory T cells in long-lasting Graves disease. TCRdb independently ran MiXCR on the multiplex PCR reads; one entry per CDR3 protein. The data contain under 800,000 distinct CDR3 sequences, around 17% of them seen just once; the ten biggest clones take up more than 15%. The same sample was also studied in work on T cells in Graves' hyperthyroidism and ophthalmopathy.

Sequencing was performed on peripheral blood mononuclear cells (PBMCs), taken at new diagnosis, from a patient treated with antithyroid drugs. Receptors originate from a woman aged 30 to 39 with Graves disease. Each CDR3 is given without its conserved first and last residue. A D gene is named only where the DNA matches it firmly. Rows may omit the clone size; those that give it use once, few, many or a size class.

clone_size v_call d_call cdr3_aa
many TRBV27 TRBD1 ASSLYGGDRSTGANVLT
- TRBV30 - AWSVGWIGADYGYT
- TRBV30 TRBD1 ACDERPTGGPEQY
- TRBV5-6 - ASSLADYRSHEAF
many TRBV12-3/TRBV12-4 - ASRPLQGFTEAF
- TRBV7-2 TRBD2 ASSLHSGRAQETQY
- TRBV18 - ASSRGGTSYEQY
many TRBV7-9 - ASSLAVLTETQY
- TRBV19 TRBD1 ASSIGTGVTEAF
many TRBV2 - ASSEGVEQF
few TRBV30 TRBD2 AWRTSGRPEQF
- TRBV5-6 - ASSLVNGHNQPQH
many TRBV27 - ASSSTLTLTYEQY
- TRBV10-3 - AIKSAANTGELF
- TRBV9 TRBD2 ASSVAGTSGGDTQY
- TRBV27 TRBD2 ASSRSSGGRNIQY
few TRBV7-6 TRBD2 ASSYPGLANTGELF
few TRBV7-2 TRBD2 ASSGGGSNEQF
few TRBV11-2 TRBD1 ASSFSQGVYEQY
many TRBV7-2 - ASSFDTGYT
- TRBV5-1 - ASSLVASPEQF
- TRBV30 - AWTRQTGLETQY
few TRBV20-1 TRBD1 SATGTGLSPLH
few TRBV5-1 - ASSSTGTYTGELF
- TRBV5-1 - ASSSPLGQPITEAF
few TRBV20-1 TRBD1 SARGQGRGNQPQH
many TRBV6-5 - ASSYSIAGSTEAF
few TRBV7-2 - ASSLIDSPLH
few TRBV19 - ASSTYSSVGNEQF
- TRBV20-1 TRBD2 SATGLAGVWEQY
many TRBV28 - ASNKGIGRSYEQY
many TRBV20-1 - SARGGGTDGYT
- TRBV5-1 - ASSQTGGTMNSPLH
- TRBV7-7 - ASSLGATGLYNEQF
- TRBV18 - ASSPMYGNNNEQF
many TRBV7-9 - ASSLGTLSLEQY
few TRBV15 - ATSSGPGSIGGYT
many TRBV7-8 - ASSLKVQGELF
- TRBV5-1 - ASSKGTGGAEEKLF
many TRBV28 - ASSFLDSSTDTQY
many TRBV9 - ASSTGQSRTDTQY
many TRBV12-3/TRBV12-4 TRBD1 ASRATGEVNLEQF
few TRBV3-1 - ASSQDVLSGYT
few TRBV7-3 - ASSLNAESSGNTIY
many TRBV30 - AWRVPAQLGPEAF
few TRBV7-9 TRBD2 ASSRESGSTYEQY
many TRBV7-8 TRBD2 ASSLAGEFF
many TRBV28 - ASTEQGGTEAF
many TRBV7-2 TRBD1 ASSLGDSSNEKLF